The clone carrying this T cell receptor (beta chain) showed up just once. Its antigen is still unknown. The sample originates from a study of cytomegalovirus exposure and HLA in healthy donors. General study findings and limits: Investigators reported 150 to 200 TCR beta chains as tied to cytomegalovirus.

The ends lost 2 bases at V and 1 base at J; junction bases unmatched: 3. Germline CDR1 reads LGHNA; CDR2 reads YSLEER. CDR3 length: 17 amino acids. Primers for the PCR totalled 60 Vbeta and 13 Jbeta. Clones were sequenced by immunoSEQ multiplex PCR, and TCRdb holds only the in-frame ones, with some missing. The repertoire holds 75,000 to 100,000 clones, with approximately 70% as singletons. The J gene is TRBJ2-1, the V gene TRBV4-3, with 12 bases matching TRBD2. This receptor was identified in a middle-aged man in good health and CMV-seronegative. The sample taken for sequencing was PBMCs. CDR3: CASSQILAGGSYNEQFF. CDR3 nucleotide sequence: TGCGCCAGCAGCCAAATACTAGCGGGGGGATCCTACAATGAGCAGTTCTTC.